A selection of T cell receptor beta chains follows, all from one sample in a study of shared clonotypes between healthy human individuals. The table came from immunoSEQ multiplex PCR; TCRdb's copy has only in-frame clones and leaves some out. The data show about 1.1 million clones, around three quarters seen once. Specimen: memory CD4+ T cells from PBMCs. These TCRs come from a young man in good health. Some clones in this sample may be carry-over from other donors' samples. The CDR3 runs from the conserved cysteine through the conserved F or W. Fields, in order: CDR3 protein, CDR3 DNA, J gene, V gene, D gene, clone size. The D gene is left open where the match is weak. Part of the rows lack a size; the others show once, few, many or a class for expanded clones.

CASSYSNFGYTF TGTGCCAGCAGCTATTCAAATTTTGGCTACACCTTC TRBJ1-2 TRBV7-9 - few
CASNRQESTDTQYF TGTGCCAGTAACCGACAGGAAAGCACAGATACGCAGTATTTT TRBJ2-3 TRBV19 - -
CASSPTKETQYF TGTGCCAGCAGCCCCACAAAAGAGACCCAGTACTTC TRBJ2-5 TRBV7-8 - -
CASSTTITQETQYF TGTGCCAGTAGTACGACTATAACCCAAGAGACCCAGTACTTC TRBJ2-5 TRBV19 - -
CASSLAGTAYNEQFF TGTGCCAGCAGCTTGGCCGGGACAGCCTACAATGAGCAGTTCTTC TRBJ2-1 TRBV5-5 TRBD1 -
CAWRGQGTEKLFF TGTGCCTGGAGGGGACAGGGCACTGAAAAACTGTTTTTT TRBJ1-4 TRBV30 TRBD1 -
CASSLGGTSAKYF TGTGCCAGCAGCTTAGGAGGGACCTCAGCCAAGTACTTC TRBJ2-7 TRBV7-3 - few
CATTQGGNTGELFF TGTGCCACCACGCAGGGGGGAAACACCGGGGAGCTGTTTTTT TRBJ2-2 TRBV15 - -
CSVSGQLTDTQYF TGCAGCGTTTCGGGACAACTCACAGATACGCAGTATTTT TRBJ2-3 TRBV29-1 - few
CASSRWGDIQYF TGCGCCAGCAGCAGGTGGGGGGACATTCAGTACTTC TRBJ2-4 TRBV5-1 - -
CASTVGLGTVNTGELFF TGTGCCAGCACTGTGGGTCTGGGGACAGTAAACACCGGGGAGCTGTTTTTT TRBJ2-2 TRBV2 TRBD1 -
CASSLLASSTHSYNEQFF TGTGCCAGCAGTTTGTTGGCCAGCTCGACTCACTCCTACAATGAGCAGTTCTTC TRBJ2-1 TRBV27 - once
CASSESSGGGQPQHF TGCGCCAGCAGTGAGTCGAGCGGGGGCGGCCAGCCCCAGCATTTT TRBJ1-5 TRBV10-2 - -
CASRSGSQRNIQYF TGTGCCAGCAGATCGGGATCGCAGAGGAACATTCAGTACTTC TRBJ2-4 TRBV11-2 - few
CASSAAVGQPQHF TGTGCCAGCAGTGCCGCAGTGGGACAGCCCCAGCATTTT TRBJ1-5 TRBV25-1 - few
CSVDRAGGGNEQFF TGCAGCGTTGATCGGGCGGGAGGCGGGAATGAGCAGTTCTTC TRBJ2-1 TRBV29-1 TRBD2 -
CASSLRTGDPLNTEAFF TGTGCCAGCAGCTTACGTACGGGTGACCCTTTGAACACTGAAGCTTTCTTT TRBJ1-1 TRBV11-2 - -
CASSFGDRDYNEQFF TGCGCCAGCAGCTTTGGTGACAGGGACTACAATGAGCAGTTCTTC TRBJ2-1 TRBV5-1 TRBD1 few
CAWSGLAGAGELFF TGTGCCTGGAGTGGACTAGCGGGAGCCGGGGAGCTGTTTTTT TRBJ2-2 TRBV30 TRBD2 -
CSGGLDTEAFF TGCAGCGGAGGGTTGGACACTGAAGCTTTCTTT TRBJ1-1 TRBV29-1 - -
CASSWGLAGQSYNEQFF TGCGCCAGCAGCTGGGGACTAGCGGGACAGTCCTACAATGAGCAGTTCTTC TRBJ2-1 TRBV5-1 TRBD2 -
CASSKGQPDEKLFF TGCGCCAGCAGCAAGGGACAGCCTGATGAAAAACTGTTTTTT TRBJ1-4 TRBV5-1 TRBD1 -
CASLTATPIDYNEQFF TGTGCCAGCCTAACAGCAACCCCTATTGATTACAATGAGCAGTTCTTC TRBJ2-1 TRBV28 - -
CAWSEFHYGYTF TGTGCCTGGAGTGAATTCCACTATGGCTACACCTTC TRBJ1-2 TRBV30 - -
CASTPAGGVPYEQYF TGTGCCAGCACCCCGGCCGGGGGAGTACCCTACGAGCAGTACTTC TRBJ2-7 TRBV28 - -
CASTPGGEGGTSTDTQYF TGTGCCAGCACCCCAGGAGGAGAAGGGGGGACTAGCACAGATACGCAGTATTTT TRBJ2-3 TRBV28 - -
CASSPGTSSSEQYF TGTGCCAGCAGCCCAGGGACTAGTAGTTCCGAGCAGTACTTC TRBJ2-7 TRBV7-3 TRBD2 -
CASSFDRGYGYTF TGTGCCAGCAGTTTCGACAGGGGCTATGGCTACACCTTC TRBJ1-2 TRBV28 TRBD1 -